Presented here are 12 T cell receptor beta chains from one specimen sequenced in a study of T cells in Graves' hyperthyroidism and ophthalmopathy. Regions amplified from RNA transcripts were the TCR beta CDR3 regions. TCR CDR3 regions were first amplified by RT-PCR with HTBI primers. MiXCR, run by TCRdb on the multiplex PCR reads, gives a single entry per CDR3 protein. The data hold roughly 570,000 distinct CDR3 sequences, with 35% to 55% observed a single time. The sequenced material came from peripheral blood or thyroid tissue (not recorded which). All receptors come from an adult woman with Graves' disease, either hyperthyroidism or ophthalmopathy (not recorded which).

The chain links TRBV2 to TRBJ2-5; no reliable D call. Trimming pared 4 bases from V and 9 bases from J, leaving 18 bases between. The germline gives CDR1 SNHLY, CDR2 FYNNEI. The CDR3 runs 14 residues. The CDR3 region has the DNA TGTGCCAGCAGTGGAGACAAAAGCAATCAGCCCCAGTACTTC. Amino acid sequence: CASSGDKSNQPQYF. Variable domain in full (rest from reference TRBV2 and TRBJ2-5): EPEVTQTPSHQVTQMGQEVILRCVPISNHLYFYWYRQILGQKVEFLVSFYNNEISEKSEIFDDQFSVERPDGSNFTLKIRSTKLEDSAMYFCASSGDKSNQPQYFGPGTRLLVL.

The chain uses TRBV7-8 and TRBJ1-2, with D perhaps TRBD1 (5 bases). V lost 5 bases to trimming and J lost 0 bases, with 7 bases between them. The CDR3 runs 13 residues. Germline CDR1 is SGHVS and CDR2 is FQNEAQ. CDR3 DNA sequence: TGTGCCAGCAGCGGGGGGTCTAACTATGGCTACACCTTC. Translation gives CASSGGSNYGYTF.

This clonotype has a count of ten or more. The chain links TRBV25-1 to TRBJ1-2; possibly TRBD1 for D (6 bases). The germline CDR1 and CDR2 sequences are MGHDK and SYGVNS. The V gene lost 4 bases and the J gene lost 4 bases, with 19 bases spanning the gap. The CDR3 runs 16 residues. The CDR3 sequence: CASSGYVSGALYGYTF. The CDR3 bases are TGTGCCAGCAGTGGATACGTTTCAGGGGCCCTCTATGGCTACACCTTC.

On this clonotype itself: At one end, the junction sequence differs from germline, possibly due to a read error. CDR3 protein: CASSVAPGVNTIYF. The CDR3 DNA follows: TGTGCCAGCAGCGTAGCTCCCGGTGTGAACACCATATATTTT. The chain carries TRBV7-2 and TRBJ1-3; D unclear. CDR1 SGHTA and CDR2 FQGNSA come from the germline V gene. The CDR3 loop spans 14 amino acids.

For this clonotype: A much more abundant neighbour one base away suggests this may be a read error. The DNA for the CDR3 is TGTGCCAGCAGAAGACTAGAGACAGGGTGGCGCCAAGAGACCCAGTACTTC. Its protein product is CASRRLETGWRQETQYF. J is TRBJ2-5 and V is TRBV5-4, with D tentatively TRBD1 (7 bases). CDR3 length equals 17 residues. The germline V gene encodes CDR1 SGHNT and CDR2 YYREEE (reference sequence). Deletions cut 5 bases from V and 1 base from J, with 21 bases between.

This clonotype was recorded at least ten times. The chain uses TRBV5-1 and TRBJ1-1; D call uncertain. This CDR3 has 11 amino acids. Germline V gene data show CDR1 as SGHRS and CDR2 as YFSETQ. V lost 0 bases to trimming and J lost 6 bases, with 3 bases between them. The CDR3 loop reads CASSLGPEAFF. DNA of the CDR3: TGCGCCAGCAGCTTGGGGCCTGAAGCTTTCTTT.

CDR3 DNA: TGTGCCAGTAGTATTCAGGGACCGAACACTGAAGCTTTCTTT. Residues: CASSIQGPNTEAFF. The chain employs TRBV19 and TRBJ1-1; weak D call: TRBD1 (5 bases). With 3 bases removed from V and 1 base from J, the gap between germline ends came to 9 bases. The CDR3 totals 14 residues. CDR1 LNHDA and CDR2 SQIVND come from the germline V gene (reference sequence).

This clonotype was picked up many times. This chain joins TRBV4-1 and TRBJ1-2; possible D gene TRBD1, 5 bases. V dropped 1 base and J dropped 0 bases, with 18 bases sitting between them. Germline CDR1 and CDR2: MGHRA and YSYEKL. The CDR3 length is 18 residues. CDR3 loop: CASSQGPRGRVANYGYTF. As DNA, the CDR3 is TGCGCCAGCAGCCAAGGCCCCCGTGGCAGGGTAGCTAACTATGGCTACACCTTC.

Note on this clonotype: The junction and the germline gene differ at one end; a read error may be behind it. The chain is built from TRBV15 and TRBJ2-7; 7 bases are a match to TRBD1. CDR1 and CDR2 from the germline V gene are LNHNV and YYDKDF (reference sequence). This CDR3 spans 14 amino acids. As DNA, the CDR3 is TGTGTCACCAGCAGCCGGGACAGAGCCTACGAGCAGTACTTC. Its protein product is CVTSSRDRAYEQYF.

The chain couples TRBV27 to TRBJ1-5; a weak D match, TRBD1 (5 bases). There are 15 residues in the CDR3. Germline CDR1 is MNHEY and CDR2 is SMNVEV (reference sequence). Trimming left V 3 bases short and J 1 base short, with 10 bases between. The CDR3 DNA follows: TGTGCCAGCAGTTTTCGGGGGTTGAGCAATCAGCCCCAGCATTTT. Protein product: CASSFRGLSNQPQHF.

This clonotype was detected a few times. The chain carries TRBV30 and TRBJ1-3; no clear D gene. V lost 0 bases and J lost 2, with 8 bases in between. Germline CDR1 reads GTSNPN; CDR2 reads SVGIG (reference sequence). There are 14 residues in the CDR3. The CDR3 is CAWSVGGAGNTIYF. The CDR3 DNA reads TGTGCCTGGAGTGTTGGCGGGGCTGGAAACACCATATATTTT.

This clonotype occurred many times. The CDR3 region is CASSAGTGGGKTQYF. CDR3 DNA sequence: TGTGCCAGCAGTGCCGGGACAGGGGGCGGGAAGACCCAGTACTTC. The V and J genes are TRBV6-5 and TRBJ2-5; TRBD1 matches at 12 bases. V trimming: 5 bases; J trimming: 6 bases; junction bases outside the gene matches: 7. The CDR3 is made up of 15 amino acids. Germline-derived CDR1 and CDR2 are MNHEY and SVGAGI.